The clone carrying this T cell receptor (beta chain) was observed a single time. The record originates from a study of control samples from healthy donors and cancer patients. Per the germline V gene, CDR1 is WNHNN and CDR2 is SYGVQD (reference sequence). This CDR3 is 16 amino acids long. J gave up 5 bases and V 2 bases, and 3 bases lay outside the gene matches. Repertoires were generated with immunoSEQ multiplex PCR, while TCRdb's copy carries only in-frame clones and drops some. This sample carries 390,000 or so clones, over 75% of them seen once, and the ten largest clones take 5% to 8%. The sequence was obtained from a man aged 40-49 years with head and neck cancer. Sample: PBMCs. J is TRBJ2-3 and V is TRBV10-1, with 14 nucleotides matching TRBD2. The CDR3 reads CASSEGLAGGGDTQYF. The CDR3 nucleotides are TGCGCCAGCAGTGAGGGACTAGCGGGGGGAGGAGATACGCAGTATTTT.